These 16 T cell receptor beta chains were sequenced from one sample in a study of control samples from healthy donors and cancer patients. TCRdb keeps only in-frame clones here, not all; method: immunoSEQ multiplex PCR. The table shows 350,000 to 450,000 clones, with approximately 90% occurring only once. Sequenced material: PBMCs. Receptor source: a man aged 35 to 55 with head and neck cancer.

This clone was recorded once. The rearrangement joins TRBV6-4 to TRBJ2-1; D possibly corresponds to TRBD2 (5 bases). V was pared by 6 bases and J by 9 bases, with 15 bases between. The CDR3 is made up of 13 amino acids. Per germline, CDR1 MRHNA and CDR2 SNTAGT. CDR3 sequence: CASSSQTGSEQFF. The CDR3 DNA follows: TGTGCCAGCAGCTCCCAGACTGGGAGTGAGCAGTTCTTC.

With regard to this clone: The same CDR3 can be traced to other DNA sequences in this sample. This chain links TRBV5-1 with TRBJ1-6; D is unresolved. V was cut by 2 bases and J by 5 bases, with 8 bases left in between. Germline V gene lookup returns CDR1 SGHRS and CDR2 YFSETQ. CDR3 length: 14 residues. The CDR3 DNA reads TGCGCCAGCAGCTTCGGAACAGATAATTCACCCCTCCACTTT. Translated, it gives CASSFGTDNSPLHF.

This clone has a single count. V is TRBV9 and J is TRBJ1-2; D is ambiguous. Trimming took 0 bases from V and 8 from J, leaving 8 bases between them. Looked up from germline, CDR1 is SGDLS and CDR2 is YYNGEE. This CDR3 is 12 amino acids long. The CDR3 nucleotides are TGTGCCAGCAGCGTAGAGGAGGGAGGCTACACCTTC. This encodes CASSVEEGGYTF.

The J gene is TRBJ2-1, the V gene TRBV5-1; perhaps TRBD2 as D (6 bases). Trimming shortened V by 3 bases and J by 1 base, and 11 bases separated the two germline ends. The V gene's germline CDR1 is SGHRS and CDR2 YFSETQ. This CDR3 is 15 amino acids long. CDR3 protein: CASSSGEGSYNEQFF. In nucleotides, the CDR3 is TGCGCCAGCAGCTCGGGAGAAGGGTCCTACAATGAGCAGTTCTTC.

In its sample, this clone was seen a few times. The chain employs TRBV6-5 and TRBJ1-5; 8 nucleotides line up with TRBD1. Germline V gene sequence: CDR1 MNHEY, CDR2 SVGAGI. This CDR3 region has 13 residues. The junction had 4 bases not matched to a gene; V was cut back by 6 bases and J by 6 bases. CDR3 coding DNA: TGTGCCAGCAGAGAGACAGGGGCTCAGCCCCAGCATTTT. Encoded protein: CASRETGAQPQHF.

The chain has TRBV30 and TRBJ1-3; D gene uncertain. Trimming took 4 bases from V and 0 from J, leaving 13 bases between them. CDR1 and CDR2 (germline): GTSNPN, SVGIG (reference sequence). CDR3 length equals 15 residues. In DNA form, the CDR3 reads TGTGCCTGGACTTTGGCAGGCCTCTCTGGAAACACCATATATTTT. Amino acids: CAWTLAGLSGNTIYF.

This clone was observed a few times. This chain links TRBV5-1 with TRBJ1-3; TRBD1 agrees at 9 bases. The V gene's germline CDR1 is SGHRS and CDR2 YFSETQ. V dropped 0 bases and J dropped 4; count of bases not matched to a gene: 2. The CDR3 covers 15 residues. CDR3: CASSLDGQGGNTIYF. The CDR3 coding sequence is TGCGCCAGCAGCTTGGACGGACAGGGGGGAAACACCATATATTTT.

The CDR3 nucleotides read TGTGCCAGCAGCCGGACTGGGGAGCAGTTCTTC. Amino acid sequence: CASSRTGEQFF. V and J are TRBV5-5 and TRBJ2-1; maybe TRBD2 (5 bases). The CDR3 is 11 residues long. CDR1 is SGHKS, CDR2 YYEKEE, per germline (reference sequence). Trimming removed 4 bases at V and 10 bases at J, with 9 bases between.

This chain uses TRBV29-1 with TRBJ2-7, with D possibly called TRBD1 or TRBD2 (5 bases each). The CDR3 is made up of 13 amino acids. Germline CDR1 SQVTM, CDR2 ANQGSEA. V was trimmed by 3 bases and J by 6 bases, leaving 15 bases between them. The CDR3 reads CSVDRDRLGEQYF. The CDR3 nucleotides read TGCAGCGTTGACCGGGACCGCTTGGGCGAGCAGTACTTC.

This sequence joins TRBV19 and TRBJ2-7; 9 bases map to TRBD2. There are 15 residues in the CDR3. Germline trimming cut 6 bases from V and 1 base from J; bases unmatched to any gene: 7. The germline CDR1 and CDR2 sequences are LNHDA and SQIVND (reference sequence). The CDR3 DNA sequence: TGTGCCAGTAGCAAGAAGCGGGGGGAGTCCTACGAGCAGTACTTC. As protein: CASSKKRGESYEQYF.

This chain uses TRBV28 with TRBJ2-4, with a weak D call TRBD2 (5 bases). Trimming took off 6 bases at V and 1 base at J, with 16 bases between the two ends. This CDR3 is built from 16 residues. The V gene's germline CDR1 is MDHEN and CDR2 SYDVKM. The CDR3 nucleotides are TGTGCCAGCAGGAATCGTCGGGAAGTGGCCAAAAACATTCAGTACTTC. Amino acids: CASRNRREVAKNIQYF. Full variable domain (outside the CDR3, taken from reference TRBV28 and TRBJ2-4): DVKVTQSSRYLVKRTGEKVFLECVQDMDHENMFWYRQDPGLGLRLIYFSYDVKMKEKGDIPEGYSVSREKKERFSLILESASTNQTSMYLCASRNRREVAKNIQYFGAGTRLSVL.

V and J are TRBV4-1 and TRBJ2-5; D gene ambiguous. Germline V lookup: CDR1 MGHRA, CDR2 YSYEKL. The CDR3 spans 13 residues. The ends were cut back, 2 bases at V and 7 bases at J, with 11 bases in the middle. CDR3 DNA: TGCGCCAGCAGCCAAACCGGAAAGGTGACCCAGTACTTC. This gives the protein CASSQTGKVTQYF.

CDR3 coding DNA: TGTGCCAGCAGCGTAGGCGGAACAGGGTCAGGCGGAGAGTACGAGCAGTACTTC. Amino acid sequence: CASSVGGTGSGGEYEQYF. The rearrangement joins TRBV9 to TRBJ2-7, with TRBD1 as a possible D gene (6 bases). Germline lookup yields CDR1 SGDLS and CDR2 YYNGEE. Trimming cost V 0 bases and J 4 bases, with 23 bases left between them. The CDR3 is made up of 18 amino acids. Full variable domain (missing parts from reference TRBV9 and TRBJ2-7): DSGVTQTPKHLITATGQRVTLRCSPRSGDLSVYWYQQSLDQGLQFLIQYYNGEERAKGNILERFSAQQFPDLHSELNLSSLELGDSALYFCASSVGGTGSGGEYEQYFGPGTRLTVT.

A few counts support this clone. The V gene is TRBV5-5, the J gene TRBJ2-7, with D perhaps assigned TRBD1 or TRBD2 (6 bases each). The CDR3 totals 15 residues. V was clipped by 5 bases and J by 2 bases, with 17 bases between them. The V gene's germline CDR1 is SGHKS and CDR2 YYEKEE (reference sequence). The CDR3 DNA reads TGTGCCAGCAGTGAAAGGGGGGCAGGGCCCTACGAGCAGTACTTC. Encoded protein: CASSERGAGPYEQYF.

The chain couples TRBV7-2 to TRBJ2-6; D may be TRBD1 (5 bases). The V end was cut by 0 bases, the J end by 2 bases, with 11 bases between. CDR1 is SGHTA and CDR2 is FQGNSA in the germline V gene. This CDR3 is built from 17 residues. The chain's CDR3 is CASSLARVGAGANVLTF. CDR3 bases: TGTGCCAGCAGCTTAGCAAGGGTAGGGGCTGGGGCCAACGTCCTGACTTTC.

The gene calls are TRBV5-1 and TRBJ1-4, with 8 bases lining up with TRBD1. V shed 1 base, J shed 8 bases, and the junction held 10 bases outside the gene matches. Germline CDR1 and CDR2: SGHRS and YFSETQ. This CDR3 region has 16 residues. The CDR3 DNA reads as TGCGCCAGCAGCTTGACGGGACAGGCCGGCCGAGAAAAACTGTTTTTT. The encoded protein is CASSLTGQAGREKLFF.